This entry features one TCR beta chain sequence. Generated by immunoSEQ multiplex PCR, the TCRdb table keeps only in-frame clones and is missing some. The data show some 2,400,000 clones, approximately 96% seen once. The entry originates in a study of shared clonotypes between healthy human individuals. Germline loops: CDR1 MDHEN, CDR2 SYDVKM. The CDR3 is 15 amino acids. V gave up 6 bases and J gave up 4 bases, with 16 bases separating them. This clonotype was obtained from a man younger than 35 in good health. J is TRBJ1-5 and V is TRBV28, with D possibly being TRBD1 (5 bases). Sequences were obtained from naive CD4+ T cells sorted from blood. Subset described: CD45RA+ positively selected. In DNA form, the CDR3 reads TGTGCCAGCAGCCGCCGACATGGGGCGAATCAGCCCCAGCATTTT. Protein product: CASSRRHGANQPQHF.